One sample yielded the 4 T cell receptor beta chains listed below, sequenced in a study of T cell responses to AZD1222 COVID-19 vaccine. Data came from immunoSEQ multiplex PCR; TCRdb stores just in-frame clones and leaves some out. This table holds fewer than 130,000 clones, around 93% found once. Sample: peripheral blood, taken on day 0 of AZD1222 vaccination. The receptors stem from an adult in good health.

This clone has a single count. The chain employs TRBV29-1 and TRBJ1-2, with D possibly being TRBD1 (6 bases). Trimming shortened V by 3 bases and J by 4 bases, and 9 bases separated the two germline ends. Germline assignment: CDR1 SQVTM and CDR2 ANQGSEA. The CDR3 extends over 12 amino acids. The CDR3, as DNA: TGCAGCGTTGATGACAGGCCCTATGGCTACACCTTC. It is translated as CSVDDRPYGYTF.

This chain links TRBV3-1 (or the pseudogene TRBV3-2) with TRBJ2-7; TRBD1 matches 9 bases. The junction had 6 bases not matched to a gene; V was cut back by 5 bases and J by 1 base. The CDR3 has 15 amino acids. Germline loops: CDR1 LGHDT, CDR2 YNNKEL (reference sequence). The CDR3 nucleotides read TGTGCCAGCAGCGAGACGACAGGGGGTTCCTACGAGCAGTACTTC. Its protein product is CASSETTGGSYEQYF.

The chain recombines TRBV6-5 with TRBJ1-5, with D unclear. CDR1 is MNHEY and CDR2 is SVGAGI in the germline V gene. The CDR3 consists of 14 residues. Trimming stripped 7 bases from V and 5 bases from J, with 15 bases between. For the CDR3, the DNA is TGTGCCAGCAACCTAGGACCAGGAGATCAGCCCCAGCATTTT. Its protein is CASNLGPGDQPQHF.

The chain couples TRBV27 to TRBJ1-3; TRBD1 agrees at 7 bases. Per germline, CDR1 MNHEY and CDR2 SMNVEV (reference sequence). V lost 5 bases, J lost 3 bases, and 7 bases stayed unmatched. This CDR3 spans 15 amino acids. CDR3 nucleotide sequence: TGTGCCAGCAGTCCTTCCCGGGACAGTGGAAACACCATATATTTT. Translated: CASSPSRDSGNTIYF.